This T cell receptor (beta chain) was found in a study of T cell clones after liver transplantation. Unstimulated PBMCs were sorted into CD3+CD4+ and CD3+CD8+ populations. Produced via immunoSEQ multiplex PCR; TCRdb's table is partial and in-frame only. The sample has around 76,000 clones; roughly 80% are singletons. The sequence was collected from a human patient who received a liver transplant. Certain T cells may be donor cells from the graft. The starting material was CD4+ T cells from blood, obtained 12 months after liver transplant.

The CDR3 reads CASSLRNYGYTF. The CDR3 region has the DNA TGTGCCAGCAGCCTCCGGAACTATGGCTACACCTTC. The rearrangement uses TRBV9 and TRBJ1-2; D gene unclear. The V end lost 4 bases, the J end lost 2 bases, and 6 bases lay between the germline ends. Germline V CDR1 and CDR2: SGDLS, YYNGEE. The CDR3 loop spans 12 amino acids. The whole variable domain, filled in from reference TRBV9 and TRBJ1-2, reads DSGVTQTPKHLITATGQRVTLRCSPRSGDLSVYWYQQSLDQGLQFLIQYYNGEERAKGNILERFSAQQFPDLHSELNLSSLELGDSALYFCASSLRNYGYTFGSGTRLTVV.